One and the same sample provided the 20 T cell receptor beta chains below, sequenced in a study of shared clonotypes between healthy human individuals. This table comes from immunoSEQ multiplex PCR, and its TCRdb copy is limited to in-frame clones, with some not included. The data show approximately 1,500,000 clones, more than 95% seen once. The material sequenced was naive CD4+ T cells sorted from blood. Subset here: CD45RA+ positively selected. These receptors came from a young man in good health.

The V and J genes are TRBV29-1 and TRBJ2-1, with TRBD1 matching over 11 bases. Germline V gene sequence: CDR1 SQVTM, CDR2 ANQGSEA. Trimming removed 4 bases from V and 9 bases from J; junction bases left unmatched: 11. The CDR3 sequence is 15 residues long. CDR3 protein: CSVAVAGQGASEQFF. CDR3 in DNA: TGCAGCGTTGCAGTTGCAGGACAGGGGGCTAGTGAGCAGTTCTTC.

The CDR3 region is CASSAGQGALSGANVLTF. The DNA for the CDR3 is TGTGCCAGCAGTGCTGGACAGGGGGCGCTTTCTGGGGCCAACGTCCTGACTTTC. The rearrangement uses TRBV6-1 and TRBJ2-6, with 11 positions matching TRBD1. J lost 1 base, V lost 4 bases, and 6 bases had no gene match. The CDR3 contains 18 residues. Looked up from germline, CDR1 is MNHNS and CDR2 is SASEGT.

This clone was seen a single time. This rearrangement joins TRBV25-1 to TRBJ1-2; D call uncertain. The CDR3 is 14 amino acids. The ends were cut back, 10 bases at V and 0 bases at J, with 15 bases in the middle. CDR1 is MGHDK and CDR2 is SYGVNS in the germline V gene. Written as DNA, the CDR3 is TGTGCCACCCCACGACGCGAACCTAACTATGGCTACACCTTC. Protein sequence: CATPRREPNYGYTF.

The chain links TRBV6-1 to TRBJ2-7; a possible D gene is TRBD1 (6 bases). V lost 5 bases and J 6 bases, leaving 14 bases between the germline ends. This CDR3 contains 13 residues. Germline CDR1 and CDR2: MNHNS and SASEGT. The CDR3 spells CASSPKQGGEQYF. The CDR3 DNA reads TGTGCCAGCAGTCCTAAACAGGGTGGCGAGCAGTACTTC.

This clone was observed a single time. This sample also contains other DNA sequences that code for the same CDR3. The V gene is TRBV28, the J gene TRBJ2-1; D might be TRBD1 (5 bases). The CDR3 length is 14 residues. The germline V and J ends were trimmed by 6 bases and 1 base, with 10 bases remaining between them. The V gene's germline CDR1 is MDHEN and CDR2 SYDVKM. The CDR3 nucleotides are TGTGCCAGCAGCCCGGCAGGGTCCTACAATGAGCAGTTCTTC. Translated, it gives CASSPAGSYNEQFF.

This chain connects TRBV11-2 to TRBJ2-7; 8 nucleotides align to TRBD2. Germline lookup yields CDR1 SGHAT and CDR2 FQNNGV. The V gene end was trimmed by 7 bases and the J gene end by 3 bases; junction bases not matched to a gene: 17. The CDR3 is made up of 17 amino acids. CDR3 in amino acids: CASTFAGGASGIYEQYF. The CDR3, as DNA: TGTGCCAGCACCTTCGCGGGGGGAGCTAGCGGAATCTACGAGCAGTACTTC.

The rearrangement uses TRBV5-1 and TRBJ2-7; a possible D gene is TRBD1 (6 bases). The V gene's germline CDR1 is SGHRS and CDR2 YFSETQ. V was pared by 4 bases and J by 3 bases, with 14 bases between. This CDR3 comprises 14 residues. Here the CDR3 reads CASSASRGNYEQYF. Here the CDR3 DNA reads TGCGCCAGCAGCGCGTCCAGGGGTAACTACGAGCAGTACTTC. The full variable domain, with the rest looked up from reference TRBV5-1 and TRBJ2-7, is KAGVTQTPRYLIKTRGQQVTLSCSPISGHRSVSWYQQTPGQGLQFLFEYFSETQRNKGNFPGRFSGRQFSNSRSEMNVSTLELGDSALYLCASSASRGNYEQYFGPGTRLTVT.

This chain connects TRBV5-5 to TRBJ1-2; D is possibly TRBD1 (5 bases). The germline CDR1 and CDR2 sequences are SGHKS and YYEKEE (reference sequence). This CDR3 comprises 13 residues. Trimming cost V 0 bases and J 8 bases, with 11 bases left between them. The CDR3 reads CASSLARASGYTF. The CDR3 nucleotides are TGTGCCAGCAGCTTGGCCAGGGCGAGCGGCTACACCTTC.

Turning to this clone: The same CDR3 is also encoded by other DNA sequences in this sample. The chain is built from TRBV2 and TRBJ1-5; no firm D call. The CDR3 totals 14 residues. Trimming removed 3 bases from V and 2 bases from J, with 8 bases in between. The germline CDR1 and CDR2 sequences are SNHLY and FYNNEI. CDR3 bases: TGTGCCAGCAGTGAGGACCGACGCAATCAGCCCCAGCATTTT. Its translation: CASSEDRRNQPQHF.

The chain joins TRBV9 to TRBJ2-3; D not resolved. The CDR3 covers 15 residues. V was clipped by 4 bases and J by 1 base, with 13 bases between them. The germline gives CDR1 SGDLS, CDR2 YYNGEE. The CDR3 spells CASSPLLRGTDTQYF. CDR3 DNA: TGTGCCAGCAGCCCCCTCCTAAGAGGCACAGATACGCAGTATTTT.

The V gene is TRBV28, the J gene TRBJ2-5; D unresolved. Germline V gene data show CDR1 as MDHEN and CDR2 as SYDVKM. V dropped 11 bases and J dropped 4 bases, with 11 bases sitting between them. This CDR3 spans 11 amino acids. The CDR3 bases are TGTGCCCTCGGGCATGGAGAGACCCAGTACTTC. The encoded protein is CALGHGETQYF.

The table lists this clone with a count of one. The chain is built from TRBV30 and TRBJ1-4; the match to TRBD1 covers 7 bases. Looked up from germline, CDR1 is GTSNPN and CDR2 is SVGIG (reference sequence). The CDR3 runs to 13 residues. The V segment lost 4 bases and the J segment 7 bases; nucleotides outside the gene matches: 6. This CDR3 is CAWTPGTVEKLFF. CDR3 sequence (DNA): TGTGCCTGGACCCCCGGGACAGTTGAAAAACTGTTTTTT.

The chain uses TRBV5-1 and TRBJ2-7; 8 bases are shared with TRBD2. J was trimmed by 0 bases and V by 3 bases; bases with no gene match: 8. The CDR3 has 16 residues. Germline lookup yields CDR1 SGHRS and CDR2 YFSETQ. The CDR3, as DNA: TGCGCCAGCAGCTACCAAGGGACTAGTAGCTCCTACGAGCAGTACTTC. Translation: CASSYQGTSSSYEQYF.

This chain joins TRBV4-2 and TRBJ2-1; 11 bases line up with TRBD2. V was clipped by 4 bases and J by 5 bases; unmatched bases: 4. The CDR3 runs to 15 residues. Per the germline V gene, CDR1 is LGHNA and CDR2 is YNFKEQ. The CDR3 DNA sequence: TGTGCCAGCAGCCTAGGGGGACTAGCGGACAATGAGCAGTTCTTC. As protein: CASSLGGLADNEQFF.

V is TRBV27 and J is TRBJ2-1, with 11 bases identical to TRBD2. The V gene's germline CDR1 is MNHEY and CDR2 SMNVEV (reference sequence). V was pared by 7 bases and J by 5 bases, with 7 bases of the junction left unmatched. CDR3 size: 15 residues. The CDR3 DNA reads TGTGCCAGCAACCTACTAGCGGGAGTCCACAATGAGCAGTTCTTC. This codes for CASNLLAGVHNEQFF.

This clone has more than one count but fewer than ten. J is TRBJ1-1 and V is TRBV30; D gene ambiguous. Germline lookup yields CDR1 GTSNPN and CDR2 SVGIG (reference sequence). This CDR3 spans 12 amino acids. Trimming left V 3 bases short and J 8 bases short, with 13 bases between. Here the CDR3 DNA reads TGTGCCTGGAGGAAGAGTACAGTGGAAGCTTTCTTT. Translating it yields CAWRKSTVEAFF.

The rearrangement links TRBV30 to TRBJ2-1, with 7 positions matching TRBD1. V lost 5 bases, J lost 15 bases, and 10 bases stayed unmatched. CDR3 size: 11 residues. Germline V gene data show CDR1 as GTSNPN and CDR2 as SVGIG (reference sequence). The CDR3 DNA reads TGTGCCTGGGCGCACCAGACAGGGCCGTTCTTC. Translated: CAWAHQTGPFF.

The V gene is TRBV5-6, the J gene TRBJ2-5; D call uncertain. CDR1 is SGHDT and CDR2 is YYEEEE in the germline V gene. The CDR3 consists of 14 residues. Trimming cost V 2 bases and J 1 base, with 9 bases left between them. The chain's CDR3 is CASSFRVPQETQYF. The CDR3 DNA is TGTGCCAGCAGCTTCCGTGTTCCCCAAGAGACCCAGTACTTC.

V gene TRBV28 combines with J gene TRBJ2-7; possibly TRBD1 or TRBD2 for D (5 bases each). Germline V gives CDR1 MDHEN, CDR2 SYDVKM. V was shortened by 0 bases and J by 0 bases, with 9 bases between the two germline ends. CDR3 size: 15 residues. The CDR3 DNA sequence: TGTGCCAGCAGTTTATGGAGGGGTCTCTCCTACGAGCAGTACTTC. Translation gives CASSLWRGLSYEQYF. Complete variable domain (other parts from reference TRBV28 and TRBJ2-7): DVKVTQSSRYLVKRTGEKVFLECVQDMDHENMFWYRQDPGLGLRLIYFSYDVKMKEKGDIPEGYSVSREKKERFSLILESASTNQTSMYLCASSLWRGLSYEQYFGPGTRLTVT.

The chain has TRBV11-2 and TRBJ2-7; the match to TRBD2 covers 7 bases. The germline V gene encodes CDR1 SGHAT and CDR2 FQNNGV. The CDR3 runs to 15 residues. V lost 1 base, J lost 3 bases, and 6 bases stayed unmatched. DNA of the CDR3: TGTGCCAGCAGCTTAGTGACCGGGGGGATCTACGAGCAGTACTTC. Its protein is CASSLVTGGIYEQYF.